These T cell receptor beta chains were read from a single sample in a study of chemoradiotherapy in HPV16-positive cancers. Assay used: immunoSEQ multiplex PCR; TCRdb lists only in-frame clones, some missing. Of about 23,000 clones listed, 80% to 90% were seen once; the top ten hold 4.5% to 7%. The starting material was blood, obtained from a patient who underwent chemoradiotherapy. Source of these receptors: a human donor with HPV-associated anogenital cancer. The CDR3 runs from the conserved cysteine through the conserved F or W. A D gene is named only where the DNA matches it firmly. The listing skips clone size in some rows; elsewhere it reads once, few, many or a size class.

d_call j_call v_call clone_size cdr3_aa cdr3_nt
- TRBJ2-3 TRBV10-3 - CATTKGTDTQYF TGTGCCACGACGAAGGGGACAGATACGCAGTATTTT
TRBD1 TRBJ1-4 TRBV10-3 once CAVGRDSPNEKLFF TGTGCCGTCGGGCGGGACAGCCCTAATGAAAAACTGTTTTTT
TRBD1 TRBJ1-4 TRBV6-1 - CASSEYRGYSEKLFF TGTGCCAGCAGTGAATACAGGGGGTACTCTGAAAAACTGTTTTTT
TRBD1 TRBJ2-1 TRBV29-1 - CSVQGQGIYNEQFF TGCAGCGTTCAAGGACAGGGTATCTACAATGAGCAGTTCTTC
TRBD1 TRBJ1-1 TRBV10-3 - CAISESGTGTIMNTEAFF TGTGCCATCAGTGAGTCGGGGACAGGGACAATTATGAACACTGAAGCTTTCTTT
- TRBJ2-1 TRBV7-9 - CASSLGSNDRSSYNEQFF TGTGCCAGCAGCTTAGGGTCCAATGACAGGAGCTCCTACAATGAGCAGTTCTTC
TRBD1 TRBJ1-6 TRBV19 - CASSIDAGGAYNSPLHF TGTGCCAGTAGTATAGACGCAGGGGGCGCCTATAATTCACCCCTCCACTTT
- TRBJ2-5 TRBV11-2 - CASSPRGGGETQYF TGTGCCAGCAGCCCCCGCGGGGGCGGAGAGACCCAGTACTTC
- TRBJ1-2 TRBV6-1 - CASSDHSRGEEANYGYTF TGTGCCAGCAGTGACCACTCACGAGGGGAGGAGGCTAACTATGGCTACACCTTC
- TRBJ1-4 TRBV9 once CASSEGPRNEKLFF TGTGCCAGCAGCGAAGGGCCTAGGAATGAAAAACTGTTTTTT
TRBD2 TRBJ2-3 TRBV6-1 - CASSDPTSGGADTQYF TGTGCCAGCAGTGACCCGACTAGCGGGGGGGCAGATACGCAGTATTTT
- TRBJ1-5 TRBV9 - CASSVGTTNQPQHF TGTGCCAGCAGCGTCGGAACTACCAATCAGCCCCAGCATTTT
- TRBJ2-7 TRBV6-4 - CASSPRSYEQYF TGTGCCAGCAGTCCCCGATCCTACGAGCAGTACTTC
- TRBJ1-6 TRBV4-1 - CASSQDWETSNSPLHF TGCGCCAGCAGCCAAGATTGGGAAACTAGTAATTCACCCCTCCACTTT
- TRBJ2-1 TRBV19 - CASSIGTTYNEQFF TGTGCCAGTAGTATAGGGACTACCTACAATGAGCAGTTCTTC
- TRBJ1-6 TRBV10-3 - CAISDLANNSPLHF TGTGCCATCAGTGACTTAGCCAACAATTCACCCCTCCACTTT
- TRBJ2-7 TRBV2 - CASSESPIGHEQYF TGTGCCAGCAGTGAATCACCCATTGGCCACGAGCAGTACTTC
TRBD1 TRBJ1-2 TRBV7-2 - CASSPDRGVVGYTF TGTGCCAGCAGCCCGGACAGGGGCGTTGTCGGCTACACCTTC
- TRBJ1-5 TRBV27 - CASRGRSVNQPQHF TGTGCCAGCAGAGGGCGGTCTGTTAATCAGCCCCAGCATTTT
- TRBJ1-4 TRBV15 - CATSRDREAEKLFF TGTGCCACCAGCAGAGACCGGGAGGCCGAAAAACTGTTTTTT
TRBD1 TRBJ1-5 TRBV10-3 - CAISAGTGAAQPQHF TGTGCCATCAGCGCCGGGACAGGGGCGGCTCAGCCCCAGCATTTT
TRBD2 TRBJ2-3 TRBV10-3 - CAISETSGGVGTDTQYF TGTGCCATCAGTGAGACTAGCGGGGGTGTGGGCACAGATACGCAGTATTTT
TRBD2 TRBJ2-5 TRBV10-3 - CAINSGGAQETQYF TGTGCCATCAATTCGGGGGGAGCCCAAGAGACCCAGTACTTC
- TRBJ2-5 TRBV7-9 once CASSLFGAETQYF TGTGCCAGCAGCTTATTCGGGGCGGAGACCCAGTACTTC
- TRBJ1-2 TRBV6-6 - CASSSVGGEYGYTF TGTGCCAGCAGTTCGGTGGGGGGGGAATATGGCTACACCTTC
- TRBJ1-5 TRBV6-6 - CASSPGLIDSNQPQHF TGTGCCAGCAGTCCCGGGTTGATTGATAGCAATCAGCCCCAGCATTTT
- TRBJ1-2 TRBV6-5 - CASSYSLDSDGYTF TGTGCCAGCAGTTACTCCCTCGACAGTGATGGCTACACCTTC
TRBD1 TRBJ2-5 TRBV5-1 - CASSKGTGIQETQYF TGCGCCAGCAGCAAGGGGACAGGGATCCAAGAGACCCAGTACTTC
- TRBJ2-2 TRBV10-3 few CAIMGRLDTGELFF TGTGCCATAATGGGCAGATTGGACACCGGGGAGCTGTTTTTT
- TRBJ2-1 TRBV5-1 - CASSLGGGGGYNEQFF TGCGCCAGCAGCTTGGGAGGGGGAGGGGGCTACAATGAGCAGTTCTTC
- TRBJ1-1 TRBV6-4 - CASSEGRAGGSEAFF TGTGCCAGCAGTGAAGGCCGGGCGGGTGGTTCTGAAGCTTTCTTT
- TRBJ2-2 TRBV18 once CASSPLERRVTGELFF TGTGCCAGCTCACCACTGGAGAGGCGGGTCACCGGGGAGCTGTTTTTT
- TRBJ2-7 TRBV15 - CATSIGRLASYEQYF TGTGCCACCAGCATTGGAAGGCTAGCATCCTACGAGCAGTACTTC
- TRBJ1-1 TRBV29-1 - CSVEVRWGAEPTEAFF TGCAGCGTTGAAGTACGTTGGGGGGCGGAACCCACTGAAGCTTTCTTT
- TRBJ2-5 TRBV20-1 - CSASGQETQYF TGCAGTGCTAGCGGGCAAGAGACCCAGTACTTC
- TRBJ2-2 TRBV9 - CASRSRRGGAGELFF TGTGCCAGCAGATCTAGAAGGGGCGGTGCCGGGGAGCTGTTTTTT
TRBD1 TRBJ1-4 TRBV7-9 - CASSLATGGVSEKLFF TGTGCCAGCAGCTTAGCAACAGGGGGTGTAAGTGAAAAACTGTTTTTT
TRBD1 TRBJ1-2 TRBV15 few CATSRADRAYGYTF TGTGCCACCAGCAGAGCGGACAGGGCATATGGCTACACCTTC
- TRBJ2-3 TRBV6-6 - CASSYSDRTDTQYF TGTGCCAGCAGTTACTCAGATCGCACAGATACGCAGTATTTT
TRBD1 TRBJ1-1 TRBV6-5 - CASSITDRGAEAFF TGTGCCAGCAGTATAACGGACAGGGGAGCTGAAGCTTTCTTT
- TRBJ2-2 TRBV9 - CASSVGGKDPGGLFF TGTGCCAGCAGCGTAGGCGGGAAAGACCCTGGGGGGCTGTTTTTT
- TRBJ2-1 TRBV9 - CASSVFNSPGNEQFF TGTGCCAGCAGCGTCTTTAATTCCCCGGGGAATGAGCAGTTCTTC
- TRBJ2-1 TRBV5-4 - CASSHGPRQGNNEQFF TGTGCCAGCAGCCACGGGCCGAGGCAGGGTAACAATGAGCAGTTCTTC
- TRBJ1-2 TRBV10-3 - CAISPIEGYGYTF TGTGCCATCAGCCCCATAGAGGGCTATGGCTACACCTTC